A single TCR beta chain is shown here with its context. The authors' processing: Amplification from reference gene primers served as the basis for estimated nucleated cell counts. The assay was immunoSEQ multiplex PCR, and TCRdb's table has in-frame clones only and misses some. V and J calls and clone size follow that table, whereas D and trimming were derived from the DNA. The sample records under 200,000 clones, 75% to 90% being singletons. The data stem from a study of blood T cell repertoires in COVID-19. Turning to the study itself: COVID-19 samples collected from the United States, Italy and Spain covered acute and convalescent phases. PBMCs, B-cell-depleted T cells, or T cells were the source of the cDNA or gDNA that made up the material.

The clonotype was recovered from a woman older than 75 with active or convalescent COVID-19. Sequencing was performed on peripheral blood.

The CDR3 is CASSPTPGGVTGELFF. CDR3 DNA sequence: TGTGCCAGCAGCCCTACTCCGGGGGGCGTCACCGGGGAGCTGTTTTTT. This chain links TRBV9 with TRBJ2-2, with D perhaps matching TRBD2 (7 bases). CDR1 is SGDLS, CDR2 YYNGEE, per germline. The CDR3 spans 16 residues. Trimming shortened V by 4 bases and J by 4 bases, and 17 bases separated the two germline ends. Together with reference TRBV9 and TRBJ2-2, the CDR3 gives the full variable domain: DSGVTQTPKHLITATGQRVTLRCSPRSGDLSVYWYQQSLDQGLQFLIQYYNGEERAKGNILERFSAQQFPDLHSELNLSSLELGDSALYFCASSPTPGGVTGELFFGEGSRLTVL.